The following is a TCR beta chain sequence with its context. The data belong to a study of blood T cell repertoires in COVID-19. From germline, CDR1 is SGHTA and CDR2 FQGTGA. The CDR3 runs to 16 residues. Trimming cost V 3 bases and J 0 bases; bases outside gene matches: 3. Measured with immunoSEQ multiplex PCR; TCRdb has only the in-frame clones, and not every one. The sample shows tens of thousands of clones, around 82% of them seen only once. This clonotype was sampled from a man aged 60 to 75 with COVID-19, enrolled during active disease. The chain uses TRBV7-3 and TRBJ2-2; the match to TRBD2 covers 8 bases. The sequencing input was peripheral blood. The CDR3 spells CASSLRAGANTGELFF. The CDR3 coding sequence is TGTGCCAGCAGCTTGCGAGCGGGAGCGAACACCGGGGAGCTGTTTTTT.